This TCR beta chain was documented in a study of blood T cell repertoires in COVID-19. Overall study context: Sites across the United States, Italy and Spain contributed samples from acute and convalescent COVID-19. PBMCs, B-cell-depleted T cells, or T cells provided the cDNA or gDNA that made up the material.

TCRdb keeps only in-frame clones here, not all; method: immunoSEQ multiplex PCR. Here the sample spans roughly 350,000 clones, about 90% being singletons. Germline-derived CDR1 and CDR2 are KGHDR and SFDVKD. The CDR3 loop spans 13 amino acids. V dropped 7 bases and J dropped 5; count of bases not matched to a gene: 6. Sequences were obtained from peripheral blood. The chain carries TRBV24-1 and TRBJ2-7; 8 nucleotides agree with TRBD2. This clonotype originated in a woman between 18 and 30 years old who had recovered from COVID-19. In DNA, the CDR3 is TGTGCCACCAGGTTAGCGGGAATCGACGAGCAGTACGTC. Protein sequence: CATRLAGIDEQYV.